The 30 T cell receptor beta chains below come from one sample, sequenced in a study of cytomegalovirus exposure and HLA in healthy donors (dated by TCRdb to the late 2010s). Library creation used the immunoSEQ multiplex PCR assay. The multiplex PCR relied on a mix of 60 forward primers for TCR Vbeta segments and 13 reverse primers for TCR Jbeta segments. Entries here come from immuneACCESS through TCRdb and include only in-frame sequences with V and J called. Some clones fail to appear in such tables; in the studies checked, an unresolved V gene covers under half of the shortfall, and the cause of the remainder is unknown. This sample's clone table shows 55,000 to 75,000 clones. Around 4.2% of the sample belongs to the ten largest clones. The sequencing input was PBMCs. All receptors derive from a male donor in good health and CMV-seronegative.

This chain joins TRBV11-2 and TRBJ1-6; D is perhaps TRBD1 (6 bases). This CDR3 is 17 amino acids long. Germline lookup yields CDR1 SGHAT and CDR2 FQNNGV. Between the trimmed V and J ends, which lost 4 bases and 0 bases, there was a span of 13 bases. In DNA, the CDR3 is TGTGCCAGCAGCTCTGGGGACATGAGCTCCTATAATTCACCCCTCCACTTT. Amino acid sequence: CASSSGDMSSYNSPLHF.

The chain links TRBV5-1 to TRBJ2-7; D remains unclear. Germline CDR1 and CDR2: SGHRS and YFSETQ. Trimming took off 5 bases at V and 3 bases at J, with 18 bases between the two ends. CDR3 size: 15 residues. This CDR3 is CASSLTGSTRYEQYF. The CDR3 region has the DNA TGCGCCAGCAGTTTGACGGGTTCGACCCGCTACGAGCAGTACTTC.

In the case of this clone: Mismatch with germline at one junction end may stem from a read error. This chain uses TRBV10-3 with TRBJ1-1; D remains ambiguous. Germline V gene data show CDR1 as ENHRY and CDR2 as SYGVKD. The CDR3 has 13 amino acids. For the CDR3, the DNA is TGTGCCATTTGCGGTGAGGCGAACACTGAAGATTTCTTT. Translating gives CAICGEANTEDFF.

Comments on this clone: The junction departs from the called germline gene at one end, perhaps through a read error. The gene calls are TRBV9 and TRBJ2-3; TRBD1 matches at 9 bases. The CDR3 consists of 15 residues. CDR1 is SGDLS and CDR2 is YYNGEE in the germline V gene. The CDR3 nucleotides read TGTGCCAGCAGCGTAGTAGAGACAGGGGGGGATAAGCAGTATTTT. The encoded protein is CASSVVETGGDKQYF.

The genes are TRBV5-5 and TRBJ2-5; TRBD2 might be the D (5 bases). Germline V lookup: CDR1 SGHKS, CDR2 YYEKEE (reference sequence). The CDR3 is 15 residues long. V lost 0 bases and J 2 bases, leaving 11 bases between the germline ends. The CDR3 reads CASSLALGPQETQYF. The CDR3, as DNA: TGTGCCAGCAGCTTGGCACTAGGGCCTCAAGAGACCCAGTACTTC.

The chain employs TRBV5-1 and TRBJ2-5; possibly TRBD1 for D (6 bases). V lost 1 base and J lost 2, with 9 bases in between. Germline V gene lookup returns CDR1 SGHRS and CDR2 YFSETQ. CDR3 length equals 14 residues. The DNA of the CDR3 is TGCGCCAGCAGCTTGAGAGGACAGCAAGAGACCCAGTACTTC. This sequence encodes CASSLRGQQETQYF.

The chain links TRBV19 to TRBJ1-4, with D perhaps matching TRBD1 (6 bases). Trimming removed 6 bases at V and 7 bases at J, with 18 bases between. CDR3 length equals 15 residues. Germline loops: CDR1 LNHDA, CDR2 SQIVND (reference sequence). The DNA for the CDR3 is TGTGCCAGTAGCGCGTCGCGGCAGGGGAGTGAAAAACTGTTTTTT. The encoded protein is CASSASRQGSEKLFF.

The chain combines TRBV19 with TRBJ1-2, with 11 bases that match TRBD1. Germline CDR1 reads LNHDA; CDR2 reads SQIVND (reference sequence). V lost 5 bases to trimming and J lost 3 bases; unmatched junction nucleotides: 5. The CDR3 runs to 15 residues. The CDR3 protein is CASSAWTGGYYGYTF. CDR3 DNA: TGTGCCAGTAGTGCATGGACAGGGGGCTACTATGGCTACACCTTC.

This chain uses TRBV18 with TRBJ1-1; maybe TRBD1 (5 bases). The V and J ends lost 3 bases and 7 bases respectively, with 12 bases between them. The CDR3 extends over 13 amino acids. The germline V gene encodes CDR1 KGHSH and CDR2 LQKENI. CDR3 loop: CASSPTQGSEAFF. The DNA for the CDR3 is TGTGCCAGCTCACCGACTCAGGGTAGTGAAGCTTTCTTT. Complete variable domain (other parts from reference TRBV18 and TRBJ1-1): NAGVMQNPRHLVRRRGQEARLRCSPMKGHSHVYWYRQLPEEGLKFMVYLQKENIIDESGMPKERFSAEFPKEGPSILRIQQVVRGDSAAYFCASSPTQGSEAFFGQGTRLTVV.

The chain carries TRBV19 and TRBJ2-4, with a weak D call TRBD2 (5 bases). CDR1 is LNHDA and CDR2 is SQIVND in the germline V gene (reference sequence). The length of the CDR3 is 14 residues. Trimming shortened V by 1 base and J by 8 bases, and 12 bases separated the two germline ends. CDR3 sequence: CASSIGESGDIQYF. Written as DNA, the CDR3 is TGTGCCAGTAGTATAGGGGAGAGTGGGGACATTCAGTACTTC. Full variable domain (outside the CDR3, taken from reference TRBV19 and TRBJ2-4): DGGITQSPKYLFRKEGQNVTLSCEQNLNHDAMYWYRQDPGQGLRLIYYSQIVNDFQKGDIAEGYSVSREKKESFPLTVTSAQKNPTAFYLCASSIGESGDIQYFGAGTRLSVL.

The V and J genes are TRBV4-1 and TRBJ2-7; TRBD1 matches at 7 bases. The germline V gene encodes CDR1 MGHRA and CDR2 YSYEKL. There are 16 residues in the CDR3. After removal of 4 bases from V and 2 bases from J, the junction contained 11 bases not matched to a gene. The CDR3 loop reads CASSLTDRSDPYEQYF. The CDR3 DNA is TGCGCCAGCAGCCTTACGGACAGGTCGGACCCCTACGAGCAGTACTTC.

The V gene is TRBV18, the J gene TRBJ1-1; D ambiguous. Germline V gene data show CDR1 as KGHSH and CDR2 as LQKENI. Trimming removed 2 bases from V and 1 base from J, with 5 bases in between. The length of the CDR3 is 13 residues. In DNA, the CDR3 is TGTGCCAGCTCACCAGCGGGGAACACTGAAGCTTTCTTT. Its translation: CASSPAGNTEAFF. Complete variable domain (other parts from reference TRBV18 and TRBJ1-1): NAGVMQNPRHLVRRRGQEARLRCSPMKGHSHVYWYRQLPEEGLKFMVYLQKENIIDESGMPKERFSAEFPKEGPSILRIQQVVRGDSAAYFCASSPAGNTEAFFGQGTRLTVV.

The genes are TRBV7-9 and TRBJ2-7; 8 positions agree with TRBD2. V was clipped by 5 bases and J by 9 bases; unmatched bases: 12. There are 14 residues in the CDR3. The germline V gene has CDR1 SEHNR and CDR2 FQNEAQ (reference sequence). In DNA, the CDR3 is TGTGCCAGCAGCCCTAGCGGGCCGGTATTGAGGCAGTACTTC. Translation: CASSPSGPVLRQYF.

V is TRBV5-1 and J is TRBJ2-2, with D unclear. This CDR3 region has 15 residues. The germline CDR1 and CDR2 sequences are SGHRS and YFSETQ. V was clipped by 0 bases and J by 1 base, with 7 bases between them. The CDR3 here is CASSLVQMNTGELFF. The CDR3 DNA sequence: TGCGCCAGCAGCTTGGTTCAGATGAACACCGGGGAGCTGTTTTTT.

This chain joins TRBV4-3 and TRBJ1-2, with D possibly being TRBD1 (5 bases). The CDR3 contains 14 residues. Trimming stripped 1 base from V and 8 bases from J, with 14 bases between. Germline lookup yields CDR1 LGHNA and CDR2 YSLEER. The CDR3 DNA sequence: TGCGCCAGCAGCCAAGTTGCAGGGCCCCTCGGCTACACCTTC. Translation gives CASSQVAGPLGYTF.

The chain has TRBV7-2 and TRBJ1-1; a possible D gene is TRBD1 (5 bases). The V gene's germline CDR1 is SGHTA and CDR2 FQGNSA. Deletions cut 0 bases from V and 0 bases from J, with 8 bases between. The CDR3 sequence is 15 residues long. The chain's CDR3 is CASSLAAGLNTEAFF. The CDR3 nucleotides are TGTGCCAGCAGCTTAGCGGCGGGGCTGAACACTGAAGCTTTCTTT.

This rearrangement joins TRBV7-2 to TRBJ1-6, with D uncertain. The germline V gene has CDR1 SGHTA and CDR2 FQGNSA. The V and J ends lost 1 base and 10 bases respectively, with 8 bases between them. The CDR3 consists of 13 residues. CDR3: CASSLELRSPLHF. The CDR3 bases are TGTGCCAGCAGCTTAGAGCTTCGGTCACCCCTCCACTTT. Filled out from reference TRBV7-2 and TRBJ1-6, the complete variable domain reads GAGVSQSPSNKVTEKGKDVELRCDPISGHTALYWYRQSLGQGLEFLIYFQGNSAPDKSGLPSDRFSAERTGGSVSTLTIQRTQQEDSAVYLCASSLELRSPLHFGNGTRLTVT.

This sequence joins TRBV30 and TRBJ1-2; tentative D call: TRBD1 (6 bases). Trimming cost V 5 bases and J 4 bases, with 17 bases left between them. The germline V gene has CDR1 GTSNPN and CDR2 SVGIG (reference sequence). CDR3 length: 14 residues. The chain's CDR3 is CAWVGPGGAYGYTF. The CDR3 nucleotides are TGTGCCTGGGTAGGACCGGGGGGGGCCTATGGCTACACCTTC.

The chain has TRBV11-2 and TRBJ2-7; 7 bases match TRBD2. V dropped 5 bases and J dropped 3; count of bases not matched to a gene: 4. In germline, CDR1 is SGHAT, CDR2 FQNNGV. The CDR3 spans 13 residues. The CDR3 DNA sequence: TGTGCCAGCAGCGTCGCGGGGGACTACGAGCAGTACTTC. It encodes CASSVAGDYEQYF.

The chain couples TRBV19 to TRBJ1-5, with 8 positions matching TRBD1. Trimming cost V 7 bases and J 8 bases; bases outside gene matches: 13. Germline CDR1 and CDR2: LNHDA and SQIVND (reference sequence). This CDR3 has 15 amino acids. Here the CDR3 DNA reads TGTGCCAGTACCCCGGTGGCAGGGGGCGTTAAGCCCCAGCATTTT. Encoded protein: CASTPVAGGVKPQHF.

V gene TRBV11-2 combines with J gene TRBJ2-1; the D is unclear. Germline V gene data show CDR1 as SGHAT and CDR2 as FQNNGV. There are 14 residues in the CDR3. Trimming removed 5 bases at V and 0 bases at J, with 8 bases between. The CDR3: CASSRSSSYNEQFF. The CDR3 DNA follows: TGTGCCAGCAGCAGGTCTAGCTCCTACAATGAGCAGTTCTTC.

V and J are TRBV6-1 and TRBJ1-1; tentatively, D is TRBD1 (6 bases). The CDR3 is 14 residues long. V shed 4 bases and J shed 1 base, with 10 bases lying between them. The germline V gene has CDR1 MNHNS and CDR2 SASEGT. The CDR3 sequence is CASSAGVRNTEAFF. The CDR3, as DNA: TGTGCCAGCAGTGCAGGGGTCCGGAACACTGAAGCTTTCTTT.

This chain uses TRBV2 with TRBJ2-3; 12 bases are shared with TRBD2. The length of the CDR3 is 15 residues. In germline, CDR1 is SNHLY, CDR2 FYNNEI. V was clipped by 6 bases and J by 4 bases; unmatched bases: 5. The CDR3 region is CASRPGLAGSDTQYF. The CDR3 bases are TGTGCCAGCAGACCCGGACTAGCGGGGTCAGATACGCAGTATTTT.

The chain employs TRBV11-2 and TRBJ1-2; 8 positions agree with TRBD1. Per germline, CDR1 SGHAT and CDR2 FQNNGV. The CDR3 covers 16 residues. V shed 5 bases, J shed 3 bases, and the junction held 11 bases outside the gene matches. CDR3: CASSPNRDRRYYGYTF. CDR3 nucleotides: TGTGCCAGCAGCCCAAACCGGGACAGGAGGTACTATGGCTACACCTTC. The full variable domain, its missing parts supplied by reference TRBV11-2 and TRBJ1-2, is EAGVAQSPRYKIIEKRQSVAFWCNPISGHATLYWYQQILGQGPKLLIQFQNNGVVDDSQLPKDRFSAERLKGVDSTLKIQPAKLEDSAVYLCASSPNRDRRYYGYTFGSGTRLTVV.

V usage is TRBV7-9 and J usage is TRBJ2-7, with 8 bases lining up with TRBD1. The CDR3 contains 14 residues. V was clipped by 2 bases and J by 3 bases; unmatched bases: 3. Per the germline V gene, CDR1 is SEHNR and CDR2 is FQNEAQ (reference sequence). The CDR3 nucleotides are TGTGCCAGCAGCTTAAGCACAGGGGGCTACGAGCAGTACTTC. Protein sequence: CASSLSTGGYEQYF.

The rearrangement links TRBV5-6 to TRBJ1-2, with a weak D call TRBD1 (6 bases). Per germline, CDR1 SGHDT and CDR2 YYEEEE. The CDR3 covers 14 residues. V shed 2 bases and J shed 8 bases, with 16 bases lying between them. The CDR3 spells CASSFFPGQGGYTF. Written as DNA, the CDR3 is TGTGCCAGCAGCTTCTTCCCGGGACAAGGGGGCTACACCTTC.

The V call is TRBV5-1, the J call TRBJ2-5; no firm D call. The V and J ends lost 3 bases and 5 bases respectively, with 11 bases between them. The CDR3 spans 13 residues. The V gene's germline CDR1 is SGHRS and CDR2 YFSETQ. The CDR3 region has the DNA TGCGCCAGCAGCTCCTACGAGGCGGAGACCCAGTACTTC. Protein: CASSSYEAETQYF. The whole variable domain, remainder taken from reference TRBV5-1 and TRBJ2-5, is KAGVTQTPRYLIKTRGQQVTLSCSPISGHRSVSWYQQTPGQGLQFLFEYFSETQRNKGNFPGRFSGRQFSNSRSEMNVSTLELGDSALYLCASSSYEAETQYFGPGTRLLVL.

This rearrangement joins TRBV28 to TRBJ1-3; 8 nucleotides agree with TRBD1. V gave up 5 bases and J gave up 7 bases; unmatched junction bases: 10. The CDR3 totals 15 residues. Germline-derived CDR1 and CDR2 are MDHEN and SYDVKM. CDR3 nucleotide sequence: TGTGCCAGCAGTCCCATAGACAGGGGCCGCAACACCATATATTTT. This gives the protein CASSPIDRGRNTIYF.

The chain links TRBV6-4 to TRBJ2-1, with D tentatively TRBD2 (6 bases). This CDR3 has 15 residues. The germline V and J ends were trimmed by 6 bases and 9 bases, with 21 bases remaining between them. CDR1 and CDR2 from the germline V gene are MRHNA and SNTAGT. The CDR3 region has the DNA TGTGCCAGCAGCCTAACGGGCGGGGAGGTGGGTGAGCAGTTCTTC. As protein: CASSLTGGEVGEQFF.

As for this clone: This sample also contains other DNA sequences that code for the same CDR3. V gene TRBV4-2 combines with J gene TRBJ2-7; D unresolved. The germline V gene encodes CDR1 LGHNA and CDR2 YNFKEQ. The germline V and J ends were trimmed by 4 bases and 4 bases, with 14 bases remaining between them. This CDR3 region has 14 residues. The CDR3 protein is CASSRGQAAYEQYF. The CDR3 nucleotides read TGTGCCAGCAGCCGAGGCCAAGCTGCATACGAGCAGTACTTC.